These 20 T cell receptor beta chains originate from one sample sequenced in a study of shared clonotypes between healthy human individuals. Only CD45RO-negative cells positively selected for CCR7 counted as naive CD8 cells, so terminally differentiated effector memory CD45RA+ cells were excluded. Assay used: immunoSEQ multiplex PCR; TCRdb lists only in-frame clones, some missing. The sample has 660,000 or so clones; approximately 96% are singletons. The sample was naive CD8+ T cells sorted from blood. All receptors derive from a woman in her twenties or thirties in good health.

The chain couples TRBV5-6 to TRBJ2-7; 9 bases are a match to TRBD2. Germline CDR1 and CDR2: SGHDT and YYEEEE. Losses at the gene ends were 3 bases for V and 2 bases for J; bases not matched to a gene: 6. The CDR3 extends over 15 amino acids. CDR3 nucleotides: TGTGCCAGCAGCTCGACGACTAGCGGTCCCTACGAGCAGTACTTC. Amino acids: CASSSTTSGPYEQYF.

The rearrangement joins TRBV30 to TRBJ2-3; D perhaps matches TRBD1 (5 bases). CDR1 and CDR2 (germline): GTSNPN, SVGIG (reference sequence). V was cut by 1 base and J by 2 bases, with 13 bases left in between. The CDR3 spans 15 residues. The CDR3 DNA follows: TGTGCCTGGAGTGAACCAGGGTATCCCACAGATACGCAGTATTTT. Protein product: CAWSEPGYPTDTQYF.

The DNA of the CDR3 is TGTGCCAGCAGCCAACGGACAGGGGGCTACGAGCAGTACTTC. Amino acids: CASSQRTGGYEQYF. This rearrangement joins TRBV13 to TRBJ2-7; TRBD1 agrees at 10 bases. The germline V gene has CDR1 PRHDT and CDR2 FYEKMQ (reference sequence). The CDR3 has 14 amino acids. V was clipped by 5 bases and J by 3 bases; unmatched bases: 4.

The chain combines TRBV7-9 with TRBJ1-2; no clear D. This CDR3 is 12 amino acids long. The germline V gene has CDR1 SEHNR and CDR2 FQNEAQ (reference sequence). Trimming shortened V by 5 bases and J by 8 bases, and 12 bases separated the two germline ends. The CDR3 DNA follows: TGTGCCAGCAGCGACGATTTGCGGGGCTACACCTTC. Amino acids: CASSDDLRGYTF.

The V and J genes are TRBV27 and TRBJ2-7, with 7 bases lining up with TRBD2. V trimming: 0 bases; J trimming: 3 bases; junction bases outside the gene matches: 5. This CDR3 has 15 residues. Germline CDR1 reads MNHEY; CDR2 reads SMNVEV (reference sequence). CDR3 region: CASSLSWGGVYEQYF. The DNA for the CDR3 is TGTGCCAGCAGTTTATCTTGGGGGGGGGTCTACGAGCAGTACTTC.

The V and J genes are TRBV7-3 and TRBJ2-1; no clear D. The CDR3 runs 16 residues. Trimming left V 0 bases short and J 2 bases short, with 11 bases between. Germline CDR1 SGHTA, CDR2 FQGTGA. The CDR3, as DNA: TGTGCCAGCAGCTTAACGGGCGGACCAACCTACAATGAGCAGTTCTTC. Its protein is CASSLTGGPTYNEQFF. Combining the CDR3 with reference TRBV7-3 and TRBJ2-1 gives the whole variable domain GAGVSQTPSNKVTEKGKYVELRCDPISGHTALYWYRQSLGQGPEFLIYFQGTGAADDSGLPNDRFFAVRPEGSVSTLKIQRTERGDSAVYLCASSLTGGPTYNEQFFGPGTRLTVL.

The V and J genes are TRBV19 and TRBJ2-2; D is perhaps TRBD1 (6 bases). The germline CDR1 and CDR2 sequences are LNHDA and SQIVND (reference sequence). The CDR3 is 15 amino acids. Trimming removed 7 bases from V and 7 bases from J, with 19 bases in between. CDR3 sequence reads: CASTESAGGNGELFF. Written as DNA, the CDR3 is TGTGCCAGTACCGAGTCCGCTGGGGGCAACGGGGAGCTGTTTTTT.

This chain joins TRBV9 and TRBJ1-1; no reliable D call. Trimming left V 4 bases short and J 8 bases short, with 12 bases between. Germline CDR1 SGDLS, CDR2 YYNGEE. This CDR3 contains 12 residues. The CDR3 sequence: CASSPNQEEAFF. CDR3 nucleotides: TGTGCCAGCAGCCCAAACCAGGAGGAAGCTTTCTTT. The full variable domain, with the rest looked up from reference TRBV9 and TRBJ1-1, is DSGVTQTPKHLITATGQRVTLRCSPRSGDLSVYWYQQSLDQGLQFLIQYYNGEERAKGNILERFSAQQFPDLHSELNLSSLELGDSALYFCASSPNQEEAFFGQGTRLTVV.

The gene calls are TRBV5-4 and TRBJ2-3; 10 nucleotides agree with TRBD2. This CDR3 has 14 residues. V dropped 7 bases and J dropped 4; count of bases not matched to a gene: 6. Germline CDR1 reads SGHNT; CDR2 reads YYREEE (reference sequence). The CDR3 loop reads CASLASGSPDTQYF. The DNA of the CDR3 is TGTGCCAGCCTTGCTAGCGGGAGCCCAGATACGCAGTATTTT.

The V and J genes are TRBV27 and TRBJ1-2; maybe TRBD1 (5 bases). From germline, CDR1 is MNHEY and CDR2 SMNVEV (reference sequence). The CDR3 has 14 residues. V was shortened by 3 bases and J by 4 bases, with 12 bases between the two germline ends. The DNA of the CDR3 is TGTGCCAGCAGTTTCTACAAGGGGAGCTATGGCTACACCTTC. Encoded protein: CASSFYKGSYGYTF.

The chain combines TRBV4-2 with TRBJ1-5, with 12 positions matching TRBD1. The germline gives CDR1 LGHNA, CDR2 YNFKEQ. This CDR3 is built from 21 residues. Trimming took 0 bases from V and 0 from J; bases not matched to a gene: 12. As DNA, the CDR3 is TGTGCCAGCAGCCAAGATAAGTCCCCGGGACAGGGGGCCTATAGCAATCAGCCCCAGCATTTT. It yields the protein CASSQDKSPGQGAYSNQPQHF.

The CDR3 loop reads CASSPGDSGLSSYEQYF. For the CDR3, the DNA is TGCGCCAGCAGCCCCGGTGATAGCGGTCTAAGCTCCTACGAGCAGTACTTC. The V and J genes are TRBV5-1 and TRBJ2-7; D may be TRBD2 (6 bases). Germline V gene data show CDR1 as SGHRS and CDR2 as YFSETQ. The V gene lost 4 bases and the J gene lost 0 bases, with 20 bases spanning the gap. The CDR3 runs to 17 residues. Full variable domain (remainder filled in from reference TRBV5-1 and TRBJ2-7): KAGVTQTPRYLIKTRGQQVTLSCSPISGHRSVSWYQQTPGQGLQFLFEYFSETQRNKGNFPGRFSGRQFSNSRSEMNVSTLELGDSALYLCASSPGDSGLSSYEQYFGPGTRLTVT.

The chain recombines TRBV7-8 with TRBJ1-1, with a possible D match to TRBD1 (6 bases). Trimming removed 11 bases from V and 0 bases from J, with 19 bases in between. CDR1 and CDR2 (germline): SGHVS, FQNEAQ. The CDR3 is made up of 15 amino acids. This CDR3 is CASAWGALMNTEAFF. CDR3 coding DNA: TGTGCCTCAGCGTGGGGGGCGCTTATGAACACTGAAGCTTTCTTT.

V is TRBV14 and J is TRBJ2-7; 7 bases are a match to TRBD2. The CDR3 consists of 15 residues. Looked up from germline, CDR1 is SGHDN and CDR2 is FVKESK. Unmatched junction bases numbered 7, after V lost 3 bases and J lost 2 bases. The DNA of the CDR3 is TGTGCCAGCAGCCAGGGCTCTAGCGGAACCTACGAGCAGTACTTC. This codes for CASSQGSSGTYEQYF. Full variable domain (outside the CDR3, taken from reference TRBV14 and TRBJ2-7): EAGVTQFPSHSVIEKGQTVTLRCDPISGHDNLYWYRRVMGKEIKFLLHFVKESKQDESGMPNNRFLAERTGGTYSTLKVQPAELEDSGVYFCASSQGSSGTYEQYFGPGTRLTVT.

Remarks on this clone: This specimen includes other DNA sequences encoding the same CDR3. The chain joins TRBV27 to TRBJ2-7; D ambiguous. With 3 bases removed from V and 0 bases from J, the gap between germline ends came to 9 bases. CDR3 size: 14 residues. CDR1 MNHEY and CDR2 SMNVEV come from the germline V gene (reference sequence). The CDR3 region is CASSFSGSSYEQYF. The CDR3, as DNA: TGTGCCAGCAGTTTTTCCGGCAGCTCCTACGAGCAGTACTTC.

This clone came up once. The V and J genes are TRBV27 and TRBJ2-7, with D unclear. Germline CDR1 and CDR2: MNHEY and SMNVEV (reference sequence). The CDR3 is made up of 14 amino acids. Trimming shortened V by 6 bases and J by 3 bases, and 15 bases separated the two germline ends. The CDR3 DNA sequence: TGTGCCAGCAGCGTTGGCGGCACCTACTACGAGCAGTACTTC. Its protein product is CASSVGGTYYEQYF.

V usage is TRBV10-2 and J usage is TRBJ2-5; D unclear. Germline CDR1 reads WSHSY; CDR2 reads SAAADI. V lost 6 bases to trimming and J lost 0 bases, with 8 bases between them. The CDR3 has 13 amino acids. CDR3 protein: CASRGQNQETQYF. CDR3 nucleotide sequence: TGCGCCAGCAGAGGGCAGAACCAAGAGACCCAGTACTTC.

This chain connects TRBV29-1 to TRBJ1-2; no clear D gene. The CDR3 is 12 residues long. V lost 3 bases to trimming and J lost 1 base, with 6 bases between them. In germline, CDR1 is SQVTM, CDR2 ANQGSEA. CDR3 sequence reads: CSVELRNYGYTF. As DNA, the CDR3 is TGCAGCGTTGAGTTACGTAACTATGGCTACACCTTC.

This sequence joins TRBV21-1 and TRBJ1-2. TRBV21-1 is shown as a pseudogene. This CDR3 region has 13 residues. CDR3 amino acids: CASSPALGYGYTF. In nucleotides, the CDR3 is TGTGCCAGCAGCCCAGCTCTGGGGTATGGCTACACCTTC.

The V and J genes are TRBV5-5 and TRBJ2-7, with 7 bases lining up with TRBD2. Germline V gene lookup returns CDR1 SGHKS and CDR2 YYEKEE (reference sequence). V trimming: 3 bases; J trimming: 7 bases; junction bases outside the gene matches: 16. The CDR3 is made up of 16 amino acids. The chain's CDR3 is CASSWMAGEAVGEQYF. DNA for the CDR3: TGTGCCAGCAGCTGGATGGCGGGAGAGGCCGTTGGGGAGCAGTACTTC.